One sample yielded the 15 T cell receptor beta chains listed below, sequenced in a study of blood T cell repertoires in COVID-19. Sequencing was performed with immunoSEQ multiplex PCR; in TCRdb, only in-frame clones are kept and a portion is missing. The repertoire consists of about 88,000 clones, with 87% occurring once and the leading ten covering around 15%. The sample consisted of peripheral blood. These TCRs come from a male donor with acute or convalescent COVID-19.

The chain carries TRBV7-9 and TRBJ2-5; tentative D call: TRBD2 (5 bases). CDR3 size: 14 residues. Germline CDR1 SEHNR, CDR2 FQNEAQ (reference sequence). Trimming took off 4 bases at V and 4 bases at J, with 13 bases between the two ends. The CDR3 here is CASSSDSRGETQYF. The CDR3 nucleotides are TGTGCCAGCAGCTCGGACTCTCGGGGAGAGACCCAGTACTTC.

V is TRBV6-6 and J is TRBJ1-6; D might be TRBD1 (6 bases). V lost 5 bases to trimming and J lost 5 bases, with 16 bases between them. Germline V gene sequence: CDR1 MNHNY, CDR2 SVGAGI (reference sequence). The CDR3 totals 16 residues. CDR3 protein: CASSPTRQVDNSPLHF. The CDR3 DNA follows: TGTGCCAGCAGTCCGACCCGACAGGTAGATAATTCACCCCTCCACTTT.

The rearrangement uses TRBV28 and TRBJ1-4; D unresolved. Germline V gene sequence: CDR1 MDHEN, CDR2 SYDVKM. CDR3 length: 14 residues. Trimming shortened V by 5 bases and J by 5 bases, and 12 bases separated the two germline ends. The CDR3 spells CASSPAGVNEKLFF. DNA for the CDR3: TGTGCCAGCAGTCCTGCCGGGGTAAATGAAAAACTGTTTTTT.

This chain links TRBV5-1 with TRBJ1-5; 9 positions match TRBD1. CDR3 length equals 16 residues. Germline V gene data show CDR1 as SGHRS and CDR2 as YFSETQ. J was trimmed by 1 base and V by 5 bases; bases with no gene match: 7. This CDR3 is CASRSGTGTSNQPQHF. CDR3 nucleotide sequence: TGCGCCAGCAGGTCCGGGACAGGGACCAGCAATCAGCCCCAGCATTTT.

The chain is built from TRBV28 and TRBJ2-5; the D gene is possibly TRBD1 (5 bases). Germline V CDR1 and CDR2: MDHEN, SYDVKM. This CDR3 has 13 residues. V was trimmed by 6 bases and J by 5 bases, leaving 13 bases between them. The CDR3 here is CASSTGSGETQYF. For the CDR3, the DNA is TGTGCCAGCAGCACAGGCTCCGGGGAGACCCAGTACTTC.

CDR3 protein: CASSLFRDTYNEQFF. CDR3 DNA: TGCGCCAGCAGCTTGTTTCGGGATACCTACAATGAGCAGTTCTTC. The V gene is TRBV5-1, the J gene TRBJ2-1; D is perhaps TRBD2 (5 bases). The CDR3 extends over 15 amino acids. Germline CDR1 reads SGHRS; CDR2 reads YFSETQ. Trimming removed 1 base from V and 2 bases from J, with 10 bases in between.

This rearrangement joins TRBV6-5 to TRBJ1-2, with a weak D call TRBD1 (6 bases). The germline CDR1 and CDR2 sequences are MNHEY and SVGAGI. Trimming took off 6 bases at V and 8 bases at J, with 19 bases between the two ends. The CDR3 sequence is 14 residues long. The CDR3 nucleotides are TGTGCCAGCAGGGATATGGGGCCGGGGGGCGGCTACACCTTC. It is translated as CASRDMGPGGGYTF.

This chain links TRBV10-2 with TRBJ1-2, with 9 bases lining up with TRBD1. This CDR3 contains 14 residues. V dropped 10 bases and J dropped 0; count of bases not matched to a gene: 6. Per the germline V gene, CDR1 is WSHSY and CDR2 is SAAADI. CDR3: CATQDRGTNYGYTF. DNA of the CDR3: TGCGCCACCCAAGACAGGGGGACTAACTATGGCTACACCTTC.

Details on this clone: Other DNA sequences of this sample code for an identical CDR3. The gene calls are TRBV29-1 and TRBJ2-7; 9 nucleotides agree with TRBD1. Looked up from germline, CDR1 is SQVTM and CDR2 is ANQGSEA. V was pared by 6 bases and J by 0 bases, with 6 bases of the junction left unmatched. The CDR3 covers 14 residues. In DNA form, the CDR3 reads TGCAGCGTGGCGACAGGGGGGAGCTCCTACGAGCAGTACTTC. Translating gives CSVATGGSSYEQYF.

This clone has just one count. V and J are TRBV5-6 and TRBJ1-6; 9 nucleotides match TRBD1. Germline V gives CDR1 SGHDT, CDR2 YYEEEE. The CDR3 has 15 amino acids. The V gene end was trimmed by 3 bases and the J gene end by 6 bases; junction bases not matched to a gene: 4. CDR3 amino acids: CASSSRDRVNSPLHF. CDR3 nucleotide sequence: TGTGCCAGCAGCTCCCGGGACAGGGTTAATTCACCCCTCCACTTT.

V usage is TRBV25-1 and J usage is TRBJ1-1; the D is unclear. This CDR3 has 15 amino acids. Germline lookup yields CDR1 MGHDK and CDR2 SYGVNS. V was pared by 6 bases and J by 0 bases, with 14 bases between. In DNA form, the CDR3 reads TGTGCCAGCAGCGTACAGCTCAACATGAACACTGAAGCTTTCTTT. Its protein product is CASSVQLNMNTEAFF.

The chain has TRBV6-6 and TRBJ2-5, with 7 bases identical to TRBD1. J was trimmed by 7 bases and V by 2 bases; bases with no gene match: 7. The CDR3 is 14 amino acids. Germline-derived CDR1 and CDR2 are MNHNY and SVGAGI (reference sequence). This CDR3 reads CASSYGQGEGTQYF. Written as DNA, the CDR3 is TGTGCCAGCAGTTACGGTCAGGGGGAAGGGACCCAGTACTTC.

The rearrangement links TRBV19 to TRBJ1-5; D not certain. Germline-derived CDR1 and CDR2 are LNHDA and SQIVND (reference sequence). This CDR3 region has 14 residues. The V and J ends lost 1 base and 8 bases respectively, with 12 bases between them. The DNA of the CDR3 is TGTGCCAGTAGTATAGTAGTGGACTCGGAGCCCCAGCATTTT. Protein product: CASSIVVDSEPQHF.

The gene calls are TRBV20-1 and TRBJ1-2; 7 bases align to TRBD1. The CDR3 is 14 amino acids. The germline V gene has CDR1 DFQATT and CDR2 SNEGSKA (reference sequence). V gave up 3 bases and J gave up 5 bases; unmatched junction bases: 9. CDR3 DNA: TGCAGTGCTAGTAAGACAGGGAACAGTTATGGCTACACCTTC. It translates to CSASKTGNSYGYTF.

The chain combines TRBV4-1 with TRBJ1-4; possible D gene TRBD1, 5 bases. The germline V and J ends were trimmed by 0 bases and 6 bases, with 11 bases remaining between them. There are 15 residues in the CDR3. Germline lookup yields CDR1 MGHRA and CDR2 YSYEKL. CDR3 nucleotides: TGCGCCAGCAGCCAAGAGGCAGGGTGGGATGAAAAACTGTTTTTT. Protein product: CASSQEAGWDEKLFF.